This T cell receptor (beta chain) appears in the sequencing data of a study of cytomegalovirus exposure and HLA in healthy donors (dated by TCRdb to the late 2010s). Study-level background: According to an earlier analysis of 550 to 750 of the donors, some 180 million T cells yielded over 100 million unique TCR beta sequences and approximately 300 Gb of sequence data. An early release covering more than 500 HLA-typed donors comprised approximately 290 gigabases of sequencing data and approximately 85 million unique TCR sequences. Of the 300 to 500 genotyped donors, 81% were placed in the genetic ancestry cluster associated with self-reported Caucasian donors. The study was designed to test whether signatures of past pathogen exposure could be identified by cataloging public T cell receptors. Using immunosequencing, the study profiled T cell repertoires from about 650 subjects and related those repertoires to cytomegalovirus serostatus. A separate validation cohort of about 110 different subjects was used in addition to the approximately 700-subject first cohort. The study combined high-throughput TCR immunosequencing, statistical association of individual TCRs with disease status, and machine learning to predict cytomegalovirus infection status. A later analysis re-examined previously published TCR beta repertoires from 600 to 700 donors and added high-resolution HLA genotyping to investigate patterns of TCR occurrence. The later analysis used no new phenotypic data to find candidate immune exposures, relying instead on TCR beta sequences and their occurrence across donors. In an earlier analysis of 500 to 650 of the donors, high-throughput TCR beta sequencing was used to judge whether each TCR beta V gene segment behaved as functional or pseudogenic. Donor age, sex, ethnicity and CMV serostatus were compiled together with the repertoire data. A later genetic analysis used genome-wide SNP genotypes for about 65% of the roughly 670 donors, treating that subset as a discovery cohort. All discovery cohort repertoires had been generated on a single sequencing platform. HLA typing covered class I and class II loci at four-digit resolution. The number of typed donors differed by locus: roughly 629-630 for A, B, C, DRB1 and DQB1; 500 to 550 for DQA1; around 580 for DPA1; and around 450 for DPB1. A handful of DR-DQ haplotypes were handled as single units for association and clustering because linkage in the cohort was strong. Among under 450 genotyped donors of the cohort, an average of 235,054 unique TCR beta nucleotide sequences were sequenced per donor, 15% to 20% of them non-productive. General conclusions and limits of the study: Some IMGT-functional V segments, including TRBV6-2 and TRBV6-3, could not be told apart with the 87-base-pair reads, so those segments were excluded. Several of the top co-occurrence clusters appeared to be linked to parvovirus B19, influenza, CMV and Epstein-Barr virus, according to a later analysis. A later analysis associated 17,000 or so TCR beta sequences with specific HLA alleles at a false discovery rate of 0.05. The earlier analysis of about 600 of the donors excluded some 15 rarely observed V segments, including chromosome 9 orphons, because counts were too low. A cluster of highly shared sequence variants was judged likely to represent a technical artifact of the sequencing pipeline. Most TCR sequences were observed very rarely across donors, whereas some public TCRs were present in many individuals. Linkage disequilibrium might explain the correlated functional status among segregating V segments, but an unknown experimental factor could not be excluded. The study gave a list of around 170 TCR beta chains associated with cytomegalovirus. Immune exposure information for the cohort was limited to CMV serostatus. The classifier was reported to diagnose cytomegalovirus status with high specificity and sensitivity in both the original cohort and the validation cohort. In a later genetic analysis, fewer N-insertions in productive TCRs were reported among donors in an Asian-associated ancestry cluster than the roughly 700-donor mean. According to a later analysis, TCR association rates differed among HLA loci, with DRB1 alleles showing the most associated TCRs and HLA-C alleles showing the fewest. A further reported finding was that TCR beta sequences accurately predicted the HLA-A and HLA-B alleles for most subjects in the first cohort. Most CMV-associated TCR beta chains appeared to be HLA-restricted in a later analysis, and the HLA associations seemed to be driven largely by CMV exposure. The authors suggested that the approach could potentially be generalized to other disease states and immunological phenotypes. The presence/absence analyses assumed that sequencing depth was roughly uniform across donors, and that assumption may not be true. In a later genetic analysis, a missense DCLRE1C variant was associated with V-gene and J-gene trimming of TCR beta chains, and the association was replicated in an independent cohort. In this cohort, only TCR beta chains were sequenced, and detectable features were limited by the absence of alpha or paired-chain data. Assigning TCR associations to individual alleles was difficult when HLA alleles, especially DR and DQ, strongly co-occurred. Because HLA typing was missing for some donors at each locus, association tests included only the typed subset. In a later analysis, HLA-associated TCR beta chains showed more clonal expansion and lower generation probabilities than non-associated chains that were equally common. In vitro tests confirmed that a few of the cytomegalovirus-associated TCR beta chains recognize cytomegalovirus antigens. In an earlier analysis of approximately 590 of the donors, most TCR beta V segments appeared in productive rearrangements about 87% or about 30% of the time, broadly matching IMGT annotations.

There are 14 amino acids in the CDR3, from cysteine to phenylalanine inclusive. The DNA shown is the 42-base CDR3, in frame from base 1. The germline V gene (reference sequence) supplies CDR1 SEHNR and CDR2 FQNEAQ. V loses 1 base at its end and J loses 7 bases; junction bases beyond the gene matches: 1. The cohort was made up of 500 to 800 healthy bone marrow donors. At the time of sampling, all cohort members were nominally healthy, though unrecorded immune exposures were likely present. The donor was CMV seronegative and was included in the group of hundreds of seronegative cohort members. Each donor provided a peripheral blood sample, and peripheral blood mononuclear cells were used for TCR beta sequencing. Genomic DNA was extracted from the blood cell samples with the Qiagen DNeasy Blood Extraction Kit. This clone was observed a few times. Its target antigen remains unknown. The input lacks base qualities; no much larger clone sits a single base away.

Library creation used the immunoSEQ multiplex PCR assay. A mixture of 60 forward primers for TCR Vbeta segments and 13 reverse primers for TCR Jbeta segments was used in the multiplex PCR. The CDR3 region of rearranged TCR beta genes was amplified from genomic DNA by a multiplex PCR assay. On the Illumina HiSeq System, the amplified TCR beta libraries were sequenced as 87-base-pair reads. The authors processed their data as follows. A later analysis counted approximately 76 million unique TCR beta chains across the 550 to 750 repertoires, and around 9.9 million of these chains were shared by at least two donors. A nearest-neighbor algorithm error-corrected the raw reads and collapsed the reads into unique sequences, merging closely related sequences to remove PCR and sequencing errors. V, D and J gene segments were assigned by aligning CDR3 sequences to IMGT reference sequences. For a sequence to be retained, a match of at least six nucleotides was required to both a V gene segment and a J gene segment. A rearrangement counted as productive if the CDR3 had no stop codons and remained in frame with V and J, and every other rearrangement counted as non-productive. Following IMGT convention, CDR3 was defined as the stretch from the second conserved V-encoded cysteine up to the conserved J-encoded phenylalanine. In an earlier analysis of just under 600 of the donors, sequences lacking an unambiguous match to a single V gene segment were excluded. In an earlier analysis of several hundred of the donors, V segments were called functional above 56.7% productive rearrangements and were called segregating when the between-donor standard deviation exceeded 5%. A statistical classification framework was developed to diagnose cytomegalovirus status using the catalog of TCR beta chain sequences. In a later analysis, V and J genes were assigned by comparing TCR nucleotide sequences against IMGT/GENE-DB human TR gene sequences. A later analysis assigned CDR3 sequences and most-parsimonious VDJ recombination scenarios with the TCRdist pipeline. A later analysis defined each TCR beta chain by its CDR3 amino acid sequence plus V-gene family, and excluded reads lacking a unique V-gene family. In a later analysis, 500 to 650 highly shared, low-generation-probability nucleotide sequences were removed to address suspected cross-contamination and a sequencing artifact. For each public chain, a later analysis derived a clonal expansion index from normalized ranks of inferred template counts within each repertoire. In a later analysis, generation probabilities were computed using a VDJ recombination model fitted to out-of-frame rearrangements, and the results were checked against IGoR. A later analysis scored TCR-TCR, TCR-HLA and TCR-CMV co-occurrence with hypergeometric tests, applying a repertoire-size bias correction to TCR pairs. In a later analysis, false discovery rates were estimated by permuting HLA or CMV assignments 20 times. In a later analysis, co-occurring TCRs were grouped with DBSCAN, and TCRdist sequence similarity was added when clustering was performed within HLA-allele-positive subsets. For co-occurrence clustering, repertoires with fewer than 30,000 or more than 120,000 public chains were excluded, along with several repertoires with anomalous nucleotide sharing. The immuneACCESS repertoire file appears here via TCRdb, limited to in-frame rearrangements. These files lack a portion of the clones; in checked studies, under half of the deficit traces to unresolved V genes, and the cause of the others is not known. The DNA gave D and trimming, while V, J and clone size come from that table. In this sample the table shows approximately 110,000 clones, approximately 70% of which occur a single time. In total, the top ten clones hold approximately 3% of the sample.

The TCR comes from a young man in good health and CMV-seronegative. The sequenced sample was PBMCs. Recombination connected TRBV7-9 to TRBJ1-6, with 7 bases in between that match TRBD1. The DNA sequence is as follows: TGTGCCAGCAGCTTAGGGGACAGAAATTCACCCCTCCACTTT. It is translated as CASSLGDRNSPLHF. The CDR3, completed at both ends by the reference TRBV7-9 and TRBJ1-6 genes, gives the full variable domain DTGVSQNPRHKITKRGQNVTFRCDPISEHNRLYWYRQTLGQGPEFLTYFQNEAQLEKSRLLSDRFSAERPKGSFSTLEIQRTEQGDSAMYLCASSLGDRNSPLHFGNGTRLTVT.